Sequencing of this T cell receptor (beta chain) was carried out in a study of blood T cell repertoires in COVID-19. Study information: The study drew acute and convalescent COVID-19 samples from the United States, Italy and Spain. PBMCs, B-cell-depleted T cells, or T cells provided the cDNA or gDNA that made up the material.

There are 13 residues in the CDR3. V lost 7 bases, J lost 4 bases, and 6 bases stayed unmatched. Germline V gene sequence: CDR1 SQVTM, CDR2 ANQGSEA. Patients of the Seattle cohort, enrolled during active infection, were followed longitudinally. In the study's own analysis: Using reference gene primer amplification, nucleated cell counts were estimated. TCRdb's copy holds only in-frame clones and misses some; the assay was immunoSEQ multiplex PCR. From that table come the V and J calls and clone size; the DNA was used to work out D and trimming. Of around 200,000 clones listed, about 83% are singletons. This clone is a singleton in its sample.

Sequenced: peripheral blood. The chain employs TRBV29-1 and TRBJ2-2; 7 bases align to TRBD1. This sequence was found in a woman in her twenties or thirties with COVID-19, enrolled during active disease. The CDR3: CSGRQGSTGELFF. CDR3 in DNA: TGCAGCGGCCGACAGGGTAGCACCGGGGAGCTGTTTTTT.